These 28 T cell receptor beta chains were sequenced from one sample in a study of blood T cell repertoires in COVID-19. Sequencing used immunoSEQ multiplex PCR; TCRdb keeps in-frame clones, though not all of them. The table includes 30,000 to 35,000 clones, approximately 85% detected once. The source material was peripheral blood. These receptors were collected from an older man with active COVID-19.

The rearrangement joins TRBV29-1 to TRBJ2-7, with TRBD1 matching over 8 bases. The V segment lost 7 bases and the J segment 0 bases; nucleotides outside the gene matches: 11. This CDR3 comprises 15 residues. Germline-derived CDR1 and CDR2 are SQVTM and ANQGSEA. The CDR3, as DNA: TGCAGCGCACAAATCTTAACAGGGGGCTCCTACGAGCAGTACTTC. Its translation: CSAQILTGGSYEQYF.

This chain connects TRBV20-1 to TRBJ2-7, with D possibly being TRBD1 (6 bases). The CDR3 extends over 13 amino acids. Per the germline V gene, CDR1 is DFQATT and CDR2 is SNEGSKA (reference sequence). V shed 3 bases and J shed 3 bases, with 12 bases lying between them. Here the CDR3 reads CSASHRAHYEQYF. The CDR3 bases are TGCAGTGCTAGTCACAGGGCCCACTACGAGCAGTACTTC.

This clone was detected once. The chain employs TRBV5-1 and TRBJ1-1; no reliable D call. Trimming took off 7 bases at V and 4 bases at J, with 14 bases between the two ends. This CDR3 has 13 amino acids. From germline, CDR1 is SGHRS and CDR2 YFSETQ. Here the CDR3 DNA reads TGCGCCAGCCGAGTGGCAGGTGGCACTGAAGCTTTCTTT. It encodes CASRVAGGTEAFF.

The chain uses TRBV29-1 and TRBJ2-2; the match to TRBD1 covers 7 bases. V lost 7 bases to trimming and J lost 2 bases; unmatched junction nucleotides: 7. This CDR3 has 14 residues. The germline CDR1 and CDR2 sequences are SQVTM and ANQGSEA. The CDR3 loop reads CSGTRDSNTGELFF. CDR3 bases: TGCAGCGGAACCCGGGACAGCAACACCGGGGAGCTGTTTTTT.

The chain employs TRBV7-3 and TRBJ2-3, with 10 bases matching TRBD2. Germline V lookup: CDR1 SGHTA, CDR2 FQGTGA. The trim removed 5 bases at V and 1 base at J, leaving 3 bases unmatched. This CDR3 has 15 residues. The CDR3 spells CASSLTSGGTDTQYF. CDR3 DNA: TGTGCCAGCAGCCTCACTAGCGGGGGCACAGATACGCAGTATTTT.

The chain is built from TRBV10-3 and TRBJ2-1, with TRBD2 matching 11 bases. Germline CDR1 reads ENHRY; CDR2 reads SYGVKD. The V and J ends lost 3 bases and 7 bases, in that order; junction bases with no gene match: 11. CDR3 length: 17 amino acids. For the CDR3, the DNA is TGTGCCATCAGTGAACGGGCAATAGCGGGGGGGCCGAATGAGCAGTTCTTC. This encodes CAISERAIAGGPNEQFF.

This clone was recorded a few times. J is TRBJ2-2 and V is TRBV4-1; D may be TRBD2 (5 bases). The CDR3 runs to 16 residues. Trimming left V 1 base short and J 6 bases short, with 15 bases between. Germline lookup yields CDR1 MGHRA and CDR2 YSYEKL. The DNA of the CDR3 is TGCGCCAGCAGCCAAGGGGAGAACGCCGGATCCGGGGAGCTGTTTTTT. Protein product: CASSQGENAGSGELFF.

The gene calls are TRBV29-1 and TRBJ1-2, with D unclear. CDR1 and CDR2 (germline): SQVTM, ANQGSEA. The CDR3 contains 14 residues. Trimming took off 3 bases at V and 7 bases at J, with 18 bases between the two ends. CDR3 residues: CSVDLRGGLGGYTF. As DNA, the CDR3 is TGCAGCGTTGATCTCCGGGGAGGGCTGGGTGGCTACACCTTC.

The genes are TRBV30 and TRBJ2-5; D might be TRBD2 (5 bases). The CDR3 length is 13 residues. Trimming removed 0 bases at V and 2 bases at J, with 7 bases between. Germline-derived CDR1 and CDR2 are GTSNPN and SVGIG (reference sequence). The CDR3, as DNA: TGTGCCTGGAGTGTCCCGGGGCAAGAGACCCAGTACTTC. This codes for CAWSVPGQETQYF.

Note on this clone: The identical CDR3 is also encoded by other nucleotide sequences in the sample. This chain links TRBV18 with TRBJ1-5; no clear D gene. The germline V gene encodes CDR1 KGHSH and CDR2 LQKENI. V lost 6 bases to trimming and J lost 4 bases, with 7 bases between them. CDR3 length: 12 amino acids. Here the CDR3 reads CASSTGNQPQHF. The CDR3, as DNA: TGTGCCAGCTCGACGGGGAATCAGCCCCAGCATTTT.

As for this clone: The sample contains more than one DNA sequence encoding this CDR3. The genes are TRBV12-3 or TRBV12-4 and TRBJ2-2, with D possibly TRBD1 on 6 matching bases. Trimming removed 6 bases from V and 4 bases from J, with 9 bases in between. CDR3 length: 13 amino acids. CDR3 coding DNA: TGTGCCAGCAGGGGGGCAGGCACCGGGGAGCTGTTTTTT. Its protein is CASRGAGTGELFF.

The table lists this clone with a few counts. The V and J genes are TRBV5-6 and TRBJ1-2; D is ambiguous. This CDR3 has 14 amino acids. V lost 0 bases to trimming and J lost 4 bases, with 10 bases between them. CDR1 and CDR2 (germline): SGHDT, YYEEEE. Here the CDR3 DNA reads TGTGCCAGCAGCTTGGGTCAGTGGAGCTATGGCTACACCTTC. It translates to CASSLGQWSYGYTF. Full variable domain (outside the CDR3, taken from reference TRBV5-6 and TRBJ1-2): DAGVTQSPTHLIKTRGQQVTLRCSPKSGHDTVSWYQQALGQGPQFIFQYYEEEERQRGNFPDRFSGHQFPNYSSELNVNALLLGDSALYLCASSLGQWSYGYTFGSGTRLTVV.

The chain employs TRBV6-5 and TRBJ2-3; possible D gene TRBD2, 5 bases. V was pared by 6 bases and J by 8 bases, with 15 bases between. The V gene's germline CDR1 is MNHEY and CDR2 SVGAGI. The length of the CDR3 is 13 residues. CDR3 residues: CASRDFLRGTQYF. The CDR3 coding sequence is TGTGCCAGCAGGGACTTTCTACGGGGTACGCAGTATTTT.

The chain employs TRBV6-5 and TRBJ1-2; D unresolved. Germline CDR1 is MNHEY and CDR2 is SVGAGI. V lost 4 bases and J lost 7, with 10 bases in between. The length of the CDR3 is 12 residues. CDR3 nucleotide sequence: TGTGCCAGCAGTTCGGTGGAGGGTGGCTACACCTTC. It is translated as CASSSVEGGYTF.

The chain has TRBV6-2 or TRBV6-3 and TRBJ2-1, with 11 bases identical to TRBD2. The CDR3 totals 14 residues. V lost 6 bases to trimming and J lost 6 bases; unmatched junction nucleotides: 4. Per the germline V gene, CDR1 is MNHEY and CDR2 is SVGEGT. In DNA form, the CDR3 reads TGTGCCAGCAGCCTACTAGCGGGGGTCAATGAGCAGTTCTTC. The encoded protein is CASSLLAGVNEQFF.

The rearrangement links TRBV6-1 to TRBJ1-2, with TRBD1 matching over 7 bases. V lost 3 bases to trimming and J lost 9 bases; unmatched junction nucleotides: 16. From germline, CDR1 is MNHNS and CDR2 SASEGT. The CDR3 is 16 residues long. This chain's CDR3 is CASSDLFGTEVYRYTF. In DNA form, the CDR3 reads TGTGCCAGCAGTGATCTTTTCGGGACAGAGGTTTATCGCTACACCTTC.

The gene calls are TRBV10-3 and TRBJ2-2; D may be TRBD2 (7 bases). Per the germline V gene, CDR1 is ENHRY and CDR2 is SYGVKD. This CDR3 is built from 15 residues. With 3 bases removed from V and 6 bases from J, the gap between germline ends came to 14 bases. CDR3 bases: TGTGCCATCAGTGAAGGAGGGGGGGTTTCCGGGGAGCTGTTTTTT. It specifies CAISEGGGVSGELFF.

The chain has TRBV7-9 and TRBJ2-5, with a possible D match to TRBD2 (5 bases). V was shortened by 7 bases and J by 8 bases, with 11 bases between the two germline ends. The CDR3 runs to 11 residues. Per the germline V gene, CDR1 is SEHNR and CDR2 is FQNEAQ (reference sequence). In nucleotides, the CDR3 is TGTGCCAGCATCCAGGACTCAACCCAGTACTTC. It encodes CASIQDSTQYF.

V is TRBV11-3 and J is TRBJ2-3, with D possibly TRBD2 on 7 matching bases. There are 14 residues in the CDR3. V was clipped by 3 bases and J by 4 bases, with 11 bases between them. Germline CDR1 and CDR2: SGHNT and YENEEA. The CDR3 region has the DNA TGTGCCAGCAGCTTCCGGGGGGCTCCAGATACGCAGTATTTT. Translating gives CASSFRGAPDTQYF.

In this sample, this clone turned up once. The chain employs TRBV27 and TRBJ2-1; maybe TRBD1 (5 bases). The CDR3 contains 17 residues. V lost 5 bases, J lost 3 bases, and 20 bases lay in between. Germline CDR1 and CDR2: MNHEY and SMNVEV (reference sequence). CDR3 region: CASSPSLIGANYNEQFF. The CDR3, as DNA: TGTGCCAGCAGTCCCTCTCTTATTGGGGCGAACTACAATGAGCAGTTCTTC.

This CDR3 is CASRGSRSGELFF. CDR3 nucleotide sequence: TGTGCCAGCAGGGGCAGTCGGTCCGGGGAGCTGTTTTTT. The genes are TRBV12-3 or TRBV12-4 and TRBJ2-2, with unresolved D. The V and J ends lost 6 bases and 6 bases respectively, with 11 bases between them. This CDR3 region has 13 residues.

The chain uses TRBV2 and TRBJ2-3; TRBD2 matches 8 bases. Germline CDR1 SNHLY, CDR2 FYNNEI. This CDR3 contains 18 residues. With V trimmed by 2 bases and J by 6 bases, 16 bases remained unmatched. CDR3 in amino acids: CASSETYLGGGFRDTQYF. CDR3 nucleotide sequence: TGTGCCAGCAGTGAAACCTACCTAGGCGGGGGGTTCAGGGATACGCAGTATTTT.

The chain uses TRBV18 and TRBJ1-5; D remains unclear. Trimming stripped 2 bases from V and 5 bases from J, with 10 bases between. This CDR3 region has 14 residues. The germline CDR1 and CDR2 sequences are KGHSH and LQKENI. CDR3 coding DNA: TGTGCCAGCTCACCAGGCCGAGGGTATCAGCCCCAGCATTTT. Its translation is CASSPGRGYQPQHF.

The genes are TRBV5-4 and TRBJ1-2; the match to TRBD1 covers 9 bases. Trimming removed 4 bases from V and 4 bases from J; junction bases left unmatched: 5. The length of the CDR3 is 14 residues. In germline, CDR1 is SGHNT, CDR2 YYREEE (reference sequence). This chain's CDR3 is CASSLQGAGYGYTF. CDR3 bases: TGTGCCAGCAGCCTACAGGGGGCCGGCTATGGCTACACCTTC.

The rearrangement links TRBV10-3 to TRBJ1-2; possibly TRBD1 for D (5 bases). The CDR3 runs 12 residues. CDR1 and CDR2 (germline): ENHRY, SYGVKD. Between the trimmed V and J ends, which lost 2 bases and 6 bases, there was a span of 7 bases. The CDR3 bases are TGTGCCATCAGTGAGACCAGGGATGGCTACACCTTC. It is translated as CAISETRDGYTF.

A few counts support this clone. The CDR3 DNA sequence: TGTGCCAGCAGTTCTATACCGACGGGGGGGCTAATCTACGAGCAGTACTTC. Its translation is CASSSIPTGGLIYEQYF. The chain links TRBV6-2 or TRBV6-3 to TRBJ2-7; 8 positions match TRBD2. Germline trimming cut 4 bases from V and 3 bases from J; bases unmatched to any gene: 14. Germline CDR1 is MNHEY and CDR2 is SVGEGT. CDR3 length: 17 amino acids.

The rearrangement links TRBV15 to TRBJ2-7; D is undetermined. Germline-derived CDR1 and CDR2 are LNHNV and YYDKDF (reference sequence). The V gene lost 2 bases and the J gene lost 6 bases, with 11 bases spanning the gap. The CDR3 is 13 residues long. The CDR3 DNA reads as TGTGCCACCAGCAGAAAAGATATCGGCGAGCAGTACTTC. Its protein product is CATSRKDIGEQYF. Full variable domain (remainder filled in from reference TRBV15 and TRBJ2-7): DAMVIQNPRYQVTQFGKPVTLSCSQTLNHNVMYWYQQKSSQAPKLLFHYYDKDFNNEADTPDNFQSRRPNTSFCFLDIRSPGLGDTAMYLCATSRKDIGEQYFGPGTRLTVT.

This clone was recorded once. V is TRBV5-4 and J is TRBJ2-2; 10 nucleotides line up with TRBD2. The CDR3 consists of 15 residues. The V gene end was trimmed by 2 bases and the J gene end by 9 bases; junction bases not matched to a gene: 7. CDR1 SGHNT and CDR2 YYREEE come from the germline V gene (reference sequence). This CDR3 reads CASSFELAGFRELFF. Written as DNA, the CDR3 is TGTGCCAGCAGCTTCGAACTAGCGGGGTTCAGGGAGCTGTTTTTT.